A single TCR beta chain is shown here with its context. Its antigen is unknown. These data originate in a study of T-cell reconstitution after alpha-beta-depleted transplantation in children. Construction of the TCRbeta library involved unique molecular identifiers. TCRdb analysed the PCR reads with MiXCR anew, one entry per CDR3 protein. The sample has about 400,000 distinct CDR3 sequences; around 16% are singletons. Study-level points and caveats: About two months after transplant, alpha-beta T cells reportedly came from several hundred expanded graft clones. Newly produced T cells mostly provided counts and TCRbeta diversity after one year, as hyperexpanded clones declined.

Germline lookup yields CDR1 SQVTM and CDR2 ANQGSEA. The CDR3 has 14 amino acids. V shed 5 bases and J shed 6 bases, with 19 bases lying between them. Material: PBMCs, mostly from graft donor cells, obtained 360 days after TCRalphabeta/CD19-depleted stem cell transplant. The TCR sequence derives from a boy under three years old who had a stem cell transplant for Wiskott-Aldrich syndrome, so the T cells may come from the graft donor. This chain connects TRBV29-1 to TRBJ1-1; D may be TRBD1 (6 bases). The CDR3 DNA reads TGCAGCGTTCTACAGGGTTTCGGGGTCGCTGAAGCTTTCTTT. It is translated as CSVLQGFGVAEAFF.